The 17 T cell receptor beta chains presented below share a single source sample, sequenced in a study of response to subunit inactivated influenza vaccine. TCRdb processed the RT-PCR reads anew with MiXCR; each CDR3 protein has one entry. The data show roughly 500,000 distinct CDR3 sequences, approximately 15% seen once. The material was CD4+ T cells sorted from PBMCs, obtained roughly 24 months after vaccination. The receptors here all came from a man aged 45 to 75 who received an inactivated influenza vaccine.

The J gene is TRBJ2-5, the V gene TRBV29-1; 12 bases line up with TRBD2. After removal of 8 bases from V and 5 bases from J, the junction contained 12 bases not matched to a gene. CDR3 length: 15 amino acids. The V gene's germline CDR1 is SQVTM and CDR2 ANQGSEA. The CDR3 nucleotides read TGCAGCACTGACCTAGCGGGAGGGCCCTCGGAGACCCAGTACTTC. Protein: CSTDLAGGPSETQYF.

V is TRBV5-6 and J is TRBJ1-3; the match to TRBD1 covers 10 bases. After removal of 4 bases from V and 1 base from J, the junction contained 8 bases not matched to a gene. Per the germline V gene, CDR1 is SGHDT and CDR2 is YYEEEE. There are 17 residues in the CDR3. DNA for the CDR3: TGTGCCAGCAGCACACCGACAGGGGGCTTGTCTGGAAACACCATATATTTT. The encoded protein is CASSTPTGGLSGNTIYF. Together with reference TRBV5-6 and TRBJ1-3, the CDR3 gives the full variable domain: DAGVTQSPTHLIKTRGQQVTLRCSPKSGHDTVSWYQQALGQGPQFIFQYYEEEERQRGNFPDRFSGHQFPNYSSELNVNALLLGDSALYLCASSTPTGGLSGNTIYFGEGSWLTVV.

This clonotype showed up just a few times. The chain has TRBV10-3 and TRBJ2-3; 10 nucleotides match TRBD2. Germline-derived CDR1 and CDR2 are ENHRY and SYGVKD. Germline trimming cut 2 bases from V and 1 base from J; bases unmatched to any gene: 3. This CDR3 comprises 16 residues. CDR3 protein: CAISEALAGGTDTQYF. The CDR3 nucleotides are TGTGCCATCAGTGAGGCCCTAGCGGGGGGCACAGATACGCAGTATTTT.

A few counts support this clonotype. The chain couples TRBV6-1 to TRBJ2-3; 7 bases match TRBD2. J was trimmed by 2 bases and V by 5 bases; bases with no gene match: 7. The germline V gene encodes CDR1 MNHNS and CDR2 SASEGT. This CDR3 region has 15 residues. The CDR3 loop reads CASSRWGGITDTQYF. Here the CDR3 DNA reads TGTGCCAGCAGTCGCTGGGGGGGGATCACAGATACGCAGTATTTT.

This clonotype has more than one count but fewer than ten. V and J are TRBV4-1 and TRBJ1-2; D remains unclear. Germline V gene sequence: CDR1 MGHRA, CDR2 YSYEKL. The ends were cut back, 1 base at V and 7 bases at J, with 25 bases in the middle. CDR3 length equals 18 residues. The CDR3, as DNA: TGCGCCAGCAGCCAAGTAGATTTAGGACTCCCACGCGACGGTGGCTACACCTTC. This sequence encodes CASSQVDLGLPRDGGYTF.

This clonotype was counted between two and nine times. The CDR3 DNA is TGCAGTGCCCGGACAGGGGGTGCCCGCTCCTACGAGCAGTACTTC. Translated, it gives CSARTGGARSYEQYF. The chain couples TRBV20-1 to TRBJ2-7, with 10 bases matching TRBD1. This CDR3 region has 15 residues. The ends lost 6 bases at V and 0 bases at J; junction bases unmatched: 8. Looked up from germline, CDR1 is DFQATT and CDR2 is SNEGSKA (reference sequence).

This clonotype has at least ten counts. The chain joins TRBV11-2 to TRBJ2-5, with 7 positions matching TRBD2. This CDR3 comprises 16 residues. Germline CDR1 SGHAT, CDR2 FQNNGV. The junction had 9 bases not matched to a gene; V was cut back by 4 bases and J by 1 base. CDR3 bases: TGTGCCAGCAGCTCCCTAGGCGGGGGAGTCCAAGAGACCCAGTACTTC. Amino acids: CASSSLGGGVQETQYF.

This clonotype turned up a few times. The chain uses TRBV5-1 and TRBJ2-7; 7 nucleotides align to TRBD2. The CDR3 runs 13 residues. The V and J ends lost 3 bases and 3 bases, in that order; junction bases with no gene match: 3. Per germline, CDR1 SGHRS and CDR2 YFSETQ. The chain's CDR3 is CASSSGLDYEQYF. The DNA of the CDR3 is TGCGCCAGCAGCTCCGGACTAGACTACGAGCAGTACTTC.

The chain has TRBV20-1 and TRBJ2-5; 12 positions match TRBD2. CDR1 DFQATT and CDR2 SNEGSKA come from the germline V gene (reference sequence). The V and J ends lost 7 bases and 1 base, in that order; junction bases with no gene match: 7. The CDR3 loop spans 15 amino acids. The CDR3 bases are TGCAGTGTGGCGGGACTAGCGGGTCCCCAAGAGACCCAGTACTTC. Translating it yields CSVAGLAGPQETQYF.

This clonotype has just a few counts. The chain recombines TRBV20-1 with TRBJ1-4; D gene uncertain. The CDR3 has 14 amino acids. Per the germline V gene, CDR1 is DFQATT and CDR2 is SNEGSKA (reference sequence). V shed 4 bases and J shed 0 bases, with 9 bases lying between them. The CDR3 region has the DNA TGCAGTGCTACCTACAGAGCAACTAATGAAAAACTGTTTTTT. As protein: CSATYRATNEKLFF.

The J gene is TRBJ2-1, the V gene TRBV29-1; D is unresolved. In germline, CDR1 is SQVTM, CDR2 ANQGSEA. The CDR3 covers 10 residues. CDR3 region: CSGGYNEQFF. In DNA form, the CDR3 reads TGCAGTGGTGGGTACAATGAGCAGTTCTTC.

This clonotype was counted ten times or more. The gene calls are TRBV11-3 and TRBJ2-1; D is perhaps TRBD1 or TRBD2 (5 bases each). V was clipped by 1 base and J by 7 bases, with 14 bases between them. The CDR3 length is 15 residues. Per the germline V gene, CDR1 is SGHNT and CDR2 is YENEEA. The CDR3 loop reads CASSLGGLDKNEQFF. Here the CDR3 DNA reads TGTGCCAGCAGCTTAGGTGGACTGGACAAAAATGAGCAGTTCTTC. Using reference TRBV11-3 and TRBJ2-1 for the parts outside the CDR3, the full variable domain is EAGVVQSPRYKIIEKKQPVAFWCNPISGHNTLYWYLQNLGQGPELLIRYENEEAVDDSQLPKDRFSAERLKGVDSTLKIQPAELGDSAVYLCASSLGGLDKNEQFFGPGTRLTVL.

The V gene is TRBV20-1, the J gene TRBJ2-2; maybe TRBD2 (6 bases). The germline V gene has CDR1 DFQATT and CDR2 SNEGSKA (reference sequence). The CDR3 covers 15 residues. V was cut by 1 base and J by 3 bases, with 12 bases left in between. CDR3 in amino acids: CSARARDFYTGELFF. The CDR3 DNA reads as TGCAGTGCTAGAGCCAGGGACTTCTACACCGGGGAGCTGTTTTTT.

This clonotype was recorded a few times. J is TRBJ2-3 and V is TRBV20-1, with 8 positions matching TRBD2. Germline V gene data show CDR1 as DFQATT and CDR2 as SNEGSKA (reference sequence). CDR3 size: 15 residues. J was trimmed by 0 bases and V by 3 bases; bases with no gene match: 5. The CDR3 is CSASQASGSTDTQYF. CDR3 sequence (DNA): TGCAGTGCTAGTCAAGCTAGCGGGAGCACAGATACGCAGTATTTT.

Many counts were recorded for this clonotype. The rearrangement uses TRBV10-3 and TRBJ2-7; 9 bases map to TRBD1. Germline CDR1 is ENHRY and CDR2 is SYGVKD. V was clipped by 0 bases and J by 1 base; unmatched bases: 1. The CDR3 loop spans 15 amino acids. The CDR3: CAISESGTGSYEQYF. In DNA, the CDR3 is TGTGCCATCAGTGAGTCGGGGACAGGGTCCTACGAGCAGTACTTC.

This clonotype was seen more than once but under ten times. The chain employs TRBV12-3 or TRBV12-4 and TRBJ2-7; 12 bases align to TRBD2. Trimming at V came to 7 bases and at J to 4 bases, leaving 5 bases not matched to a gene. The CDR3 contains 14 residues. The CDR3 is CASTWTSGTYEQYF. CDR3 DNA: TGTGCCAGCACCTGGACTAGCGGGACATACGAGCAGTACTTC.

Here the CDR3 reads CASSARQGDYGYTF. DNA of the CDR3: TGCGCCAGCAGCGCCCGACAGGGGGACTATGGCTACACCTTC. This chain uses TRBV5-1 with TRBJ1-2, with TRBD1 matching 9 bases. This CDR3 has 14 amino acids. Per the germline V gene, CDR1 is SGHRS and CDR2 is YFSETQ. V shed 4 bases and J 3 bases; nucleotides not matched to a gene: 4.